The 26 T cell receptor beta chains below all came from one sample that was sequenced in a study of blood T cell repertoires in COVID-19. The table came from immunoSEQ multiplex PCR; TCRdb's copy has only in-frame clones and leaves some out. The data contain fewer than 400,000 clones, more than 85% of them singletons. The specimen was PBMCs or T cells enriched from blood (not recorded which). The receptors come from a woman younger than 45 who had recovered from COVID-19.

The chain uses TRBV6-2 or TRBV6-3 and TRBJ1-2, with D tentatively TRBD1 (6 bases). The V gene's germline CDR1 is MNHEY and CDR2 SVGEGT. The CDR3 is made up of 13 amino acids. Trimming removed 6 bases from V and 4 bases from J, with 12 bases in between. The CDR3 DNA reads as TGTGCCAGCAGCCGACAGGCGCCCTATGGCTACACCTTC. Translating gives CASSRQAPYGYTF.

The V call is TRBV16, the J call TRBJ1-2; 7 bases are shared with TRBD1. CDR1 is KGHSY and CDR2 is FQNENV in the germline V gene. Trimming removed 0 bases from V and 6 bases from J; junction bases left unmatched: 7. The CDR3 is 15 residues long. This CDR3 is CASSQSWSTGDGYTF. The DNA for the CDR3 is TGTGCCAGCAGCCAATCTTGGTCCACAGGGGATGGCTACACCTTC.

Written as DNA, the CDR3 is TGTGCCAGCAGCCCAGGGGACAGATCGTACCAAGAGACCCAGTACTTC. Translated, it gives CASSPGDRSYQETQYF. V usage is TRBV7-9 and J usage is TRBJ2-5; 7 nucleotides match TRBD1. V shed 5 bases and J 0 bases; nucleotides not matched to a gene: 9. This CDR3 is 16 amino acids long. CDR1 and CDR2 (germline): SEHNR, FQNEAQ (reference sequence).

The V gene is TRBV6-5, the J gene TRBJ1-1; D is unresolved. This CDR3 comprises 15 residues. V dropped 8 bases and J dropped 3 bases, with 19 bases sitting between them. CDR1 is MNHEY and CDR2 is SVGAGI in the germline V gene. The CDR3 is CASDPLRRQDTEAFF. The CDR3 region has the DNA TGTGCCAGCGATCCCCTTCGCCGTCAGGACACTGAAGCTTTCTTT.

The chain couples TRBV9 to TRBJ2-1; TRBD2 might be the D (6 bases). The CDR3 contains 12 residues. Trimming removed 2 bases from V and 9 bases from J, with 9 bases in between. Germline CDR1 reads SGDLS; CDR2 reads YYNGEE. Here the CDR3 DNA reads TGTGCCAGCAGCGTTGGGGGGAGTGAGCAGTTCTTC. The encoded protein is CASSVGGSEQFF.

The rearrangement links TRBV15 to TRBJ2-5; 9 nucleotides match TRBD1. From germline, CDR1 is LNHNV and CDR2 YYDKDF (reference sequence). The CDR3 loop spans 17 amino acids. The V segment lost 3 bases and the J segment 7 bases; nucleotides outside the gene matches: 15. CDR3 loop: CATSSILRGTGFGTQYF. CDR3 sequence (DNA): TGTGCCACCAGCAGTATTCTTAGGGGGACAGGGTTTGGGACCCAGTACTTC.

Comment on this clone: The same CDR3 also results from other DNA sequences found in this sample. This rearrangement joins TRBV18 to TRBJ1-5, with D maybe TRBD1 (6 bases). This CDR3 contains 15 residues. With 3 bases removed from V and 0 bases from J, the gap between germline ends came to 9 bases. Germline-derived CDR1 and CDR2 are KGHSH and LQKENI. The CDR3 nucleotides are TGTGCCAGCTCACCCACAGGGAATAGCAATCAGCCCCAGCATTTT. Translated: CASSPTGNSNQPQHF.

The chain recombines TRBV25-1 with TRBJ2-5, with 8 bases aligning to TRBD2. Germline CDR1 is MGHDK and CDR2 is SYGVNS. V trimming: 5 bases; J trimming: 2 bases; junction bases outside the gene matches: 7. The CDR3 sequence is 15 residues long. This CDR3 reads CASSLLGGDQETQYF. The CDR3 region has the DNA TGTGCCAGCAGTCTACTCGGGGGGGATCAAGAGACCCAGTACTTC.

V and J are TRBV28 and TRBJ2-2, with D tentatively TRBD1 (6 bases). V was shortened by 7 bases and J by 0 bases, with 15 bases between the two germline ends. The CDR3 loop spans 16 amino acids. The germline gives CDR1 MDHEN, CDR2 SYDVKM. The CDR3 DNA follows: TGTGCCAGCATCCCGATGGACAGCGCGAACACCGGGGAGCTGTTTTTT. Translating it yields CASIPMDSANTGELFF.

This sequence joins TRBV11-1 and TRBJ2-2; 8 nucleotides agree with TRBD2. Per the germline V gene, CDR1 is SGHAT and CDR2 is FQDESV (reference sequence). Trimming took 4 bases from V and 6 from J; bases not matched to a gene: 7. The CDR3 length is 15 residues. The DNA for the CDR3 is TGTGCCAGCAGCTCCACGGGACTAGGCCCCGGGGAGCTGTTTTTT. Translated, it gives CASSSTGLGPGELFF.

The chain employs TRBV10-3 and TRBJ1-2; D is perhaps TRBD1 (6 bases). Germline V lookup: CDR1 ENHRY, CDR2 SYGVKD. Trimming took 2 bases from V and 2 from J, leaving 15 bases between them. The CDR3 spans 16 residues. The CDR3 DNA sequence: TGTGCCATCAGTGAGCTGAGGACAGAGCGAAACTATGGCTACACCTTC. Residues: CAISELRTERNYGYTF.

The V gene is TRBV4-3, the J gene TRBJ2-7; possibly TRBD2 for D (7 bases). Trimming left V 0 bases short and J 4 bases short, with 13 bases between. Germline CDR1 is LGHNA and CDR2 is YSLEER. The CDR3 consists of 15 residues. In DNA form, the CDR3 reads TGCGCCAGCAGCCAAGATATGGGGGGGCTATACGAGCAGTACTTC. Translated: CASSQDMGGLYEQYF.

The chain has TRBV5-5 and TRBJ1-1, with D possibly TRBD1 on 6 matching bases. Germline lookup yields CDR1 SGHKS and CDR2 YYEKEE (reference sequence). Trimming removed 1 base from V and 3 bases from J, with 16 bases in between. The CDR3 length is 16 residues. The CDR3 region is CASSLRGGQGDTEAFF. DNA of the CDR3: TGTGCCAGCAGCTTGAGGGGGGGCCAAGGGGACACTGAAGCTTTCTTT.

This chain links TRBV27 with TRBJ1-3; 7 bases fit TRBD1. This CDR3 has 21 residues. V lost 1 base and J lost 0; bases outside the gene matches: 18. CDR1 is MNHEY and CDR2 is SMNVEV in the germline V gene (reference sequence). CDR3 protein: CASSLWGSWDRKRGSGNTIYF. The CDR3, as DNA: TGTGCCAGCAGTTTATGGGGATCCTGGGACAGAAAGAGGGGCTCTGGAAACACCATATATTTT.

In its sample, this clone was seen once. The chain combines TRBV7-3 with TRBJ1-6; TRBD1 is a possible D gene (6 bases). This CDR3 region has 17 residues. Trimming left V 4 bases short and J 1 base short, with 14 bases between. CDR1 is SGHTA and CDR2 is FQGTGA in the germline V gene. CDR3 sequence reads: CASSSYRESSYNSPLHF. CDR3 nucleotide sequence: TGTGCCAGCAGCTCCTACAGGGAATCGTCCTATAATTCACCCCTCCACTTT.

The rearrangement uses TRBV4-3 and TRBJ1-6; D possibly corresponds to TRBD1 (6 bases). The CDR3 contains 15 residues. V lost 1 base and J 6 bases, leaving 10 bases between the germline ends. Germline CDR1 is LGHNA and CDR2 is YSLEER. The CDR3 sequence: CASSQATGANSPLHF. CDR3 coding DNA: TGCGCCAGCAGCCAAGCGACAGGCGCTAATTCACCCCTCCACTTT.

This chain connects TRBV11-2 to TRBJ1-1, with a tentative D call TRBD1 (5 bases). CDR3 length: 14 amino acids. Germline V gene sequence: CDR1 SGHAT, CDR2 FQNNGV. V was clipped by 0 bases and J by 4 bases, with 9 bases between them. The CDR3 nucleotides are TGTGCCAGCAGCTTAGAGGGGGGGAGCACTGAAGCTTTCTTT. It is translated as CASSLEGGSTEAFF.

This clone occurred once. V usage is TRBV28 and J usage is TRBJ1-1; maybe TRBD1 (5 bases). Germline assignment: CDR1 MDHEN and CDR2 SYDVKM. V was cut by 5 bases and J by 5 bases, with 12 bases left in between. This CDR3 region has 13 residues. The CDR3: CASSPSGMTEAFF. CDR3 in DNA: TGTGCCAGCAGTCCCTCAGGGATGACTGAAGCTTTCTTT.

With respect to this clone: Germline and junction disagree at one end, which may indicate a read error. CDR3: CASSRTSGGSSSYNEQFF. Written as DNA, the CDR3 is TGTGCTAGCAGCCGGACTAGCGGGGGCTCTAGCTCCTACAATGAGCAGTTCTTC. The rearrangement joins TRBV7-7 to TRBJ2-1; 13 bases fit TRBD2. From germline, CDR1 is SSHAT and CDR2 FNYEAQ (reference sequence). The CDR3 sequence is 18 residues long.

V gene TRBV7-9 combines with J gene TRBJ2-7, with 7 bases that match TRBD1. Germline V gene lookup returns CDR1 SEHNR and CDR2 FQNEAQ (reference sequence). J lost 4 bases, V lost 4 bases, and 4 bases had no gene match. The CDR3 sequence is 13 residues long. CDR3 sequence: CASSSSGGYEQYF. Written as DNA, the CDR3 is TGTGCCAGCAGCTCTTCAGGGGGATACGAGCAGTACTTC.

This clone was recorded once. CDR3 DNA sequence: TGTGCCACCAGCGACAGGGGGCGCGAACATGGCTACACCTTC. It translates to CATSDRGREHGYTF. The V gene is TRBV24-1, the J gene TRBJ1-2; 10 bases agree with TRBD1. The CDR3 has 14 residues. The V gene's germline CDR1 is KGHDR and CDR2 SFDVKD. V trimming: 7 bases; J trimming: 6 bases; junction bases outside the gene matches: 7.

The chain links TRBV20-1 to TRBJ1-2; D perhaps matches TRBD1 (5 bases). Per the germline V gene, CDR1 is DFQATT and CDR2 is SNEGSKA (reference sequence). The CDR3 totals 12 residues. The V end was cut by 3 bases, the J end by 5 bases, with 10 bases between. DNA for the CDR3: TGCAGTGCTAGTGGGCAGGGATATGGCTACACCTTC. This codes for CSASGQGYGYTF.

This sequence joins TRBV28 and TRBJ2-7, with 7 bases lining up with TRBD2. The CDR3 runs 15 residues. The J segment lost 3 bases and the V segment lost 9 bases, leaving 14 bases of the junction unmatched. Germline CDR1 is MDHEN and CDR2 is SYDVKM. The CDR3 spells CASFSFGAGVYEQYF. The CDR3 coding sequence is TGTGCCAGTTTTAGTTTCGGGGCGGGAGTCTACGAGCAGTACTTC.

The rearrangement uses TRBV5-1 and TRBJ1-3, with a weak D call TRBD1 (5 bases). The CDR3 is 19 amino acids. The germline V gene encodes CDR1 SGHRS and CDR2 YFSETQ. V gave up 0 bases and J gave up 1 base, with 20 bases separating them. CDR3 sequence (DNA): TGCGCCAGCAGCTTGGTGGGGCGGGGCCCCGGGGGGTCTGGAAACACCATATATTTT. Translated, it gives CASSLVGRGPGGSGNTIYF.

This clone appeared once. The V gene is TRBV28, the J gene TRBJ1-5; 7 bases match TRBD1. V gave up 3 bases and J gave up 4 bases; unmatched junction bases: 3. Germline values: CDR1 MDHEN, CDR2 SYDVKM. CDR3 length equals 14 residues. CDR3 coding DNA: TGTGCCAGCAGTTTCGGGGACAGTAATCAGCCCCAGCATTTT. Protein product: CASSFGDSNQPQHF.

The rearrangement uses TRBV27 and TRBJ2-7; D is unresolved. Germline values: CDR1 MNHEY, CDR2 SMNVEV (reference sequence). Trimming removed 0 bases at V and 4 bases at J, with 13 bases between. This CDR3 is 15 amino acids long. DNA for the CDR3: TGTGCCAGCAGTTTATCTACAGCCTTGAATTACGAGCAGTACTTC. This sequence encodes CASSLSTALNYEQYF.